The clone carrying this T cell receptor beta chain was counted between two and nine times. This sample's time point: blood at routine non-recurrence follow-up after resection. No cell sorting; template was whole RNA from tumor, lung tissue or PBMC. Each CDR3 protein is one row after TCRdb ran MiXCR on the 5' RACE reads. The top ten hold around a fifth of the sample, which has about 87,000 distinct CDR3 sequences, around 19% seen once. This CDR3 region has 14 residues. The V gene end was trimmed by 6 bases and the J gene end by 0 bases; junction bases not matched to a gene: 4. CDR1 is DFQATT, CDR2 SNEGSKA, per germline (reference sequence). These data come from a study of spatial heterogeneity in lung cancer. At the level of the study: Samples were obtained from approximately 72 donors, all untreated early-stage non-small cell lung cancer patients.

The chain links TRBV20-1 to TRBJ2-3; 9 positions agree with TRBD1. The sample consisted of PBMCs, taken at follow-up. This receptor was taken from a male donor with early-stage non-small cell lung cancer. CDR3 in amino acids: CSANRGRSTDTQYF. The CDR3 coding sequence is TGCAGTGCCAACAGGGGGCGAAGCACAGATACGCAGTATTTT.